The rows below give T cell receptor beta chains drawn from one sample of a study of CD8 T cells in Susac syndrome. MiXCR, applied by TCRdb to the immunoSEQ multiplex PCR reads, yields one record per CDR3 protein. Of 150,000 to 200,000 distinct CDR3 sequences detected, almost 96% appear once; the ten largest clones hold around 0.09%. Material: CD4+ T cells from PBMCs. All receptors come from a human donor with multiple sclerosis. The CDR3 runs from the conserved cysteine through the conserved F or W. The D gene is left open where the match is weak. The size entry is marked missing in some rows and otherwise reads once, few, many or a size class.

TRBJ1-1 | TRBD1 | . | TRBV30 | CAWSRDRLFPSPINTEAFF | TGTGCCTGGAGTAGGGACAGACTTTTCCCGAGCCCAATAAACACTGAAGCTTTCTTT
TRBJ2-7 | . | . | TRBV30 | CAWRGGRGYEQYF | TGTGCCTGGCGGGGAGGAAGGGGATACGAGCAGTACTTC
TRBJ1-1 | . | . | TRBV9 | CASSVAGDGTEAFF | TGTGCCAGCAGCGTAGCAGGGGATGGCACTGAAGCTTTCTTT
TRBJ2-7 | . | . | TRBV12-3/TRBV12-4 | CASSYMQVGRVREQYF | TGTGCCAGCAGTTACATGCAGGTGGGGCGCGTCAGAGAGCAGTACTTC
TRBJ1-5 | . | . | TRBV12-3/TRBV12-4 | CASSRGLGNQPQHF | TGTGCCAGCAGTCGGGGCCTGGGCAATCAGCCCCAGCATTTT
TRBJ2-7 | . | . | TRBV30 | CAWSQGGSYEQYF | TGTGCCTGGAGTCAGGGGGGGTCCTACGAGCAGTACTTC
TRBJ1-5 | TRBD1 | . | TRBV23-1 | CASSQSRTGGYQPQHF | TGCGCCAGCAGTCAATCCCGGACAGGAGGCTATCAGCCCCAGCATTTT
TRBJ1-2 | . | . | TRBV3-1 | CASSQGGKGYGYTF | TGTGCCAGCAGCCAAGGGGGCAAGGGCTATGGCTACACCTTC
TRBJ2-1 | TRBD2 | . | TRBV20-1 | CSASGGSYNEQFF | TGCAGTGCTAGCGGGGGGTCCTACAATGAGCAGTTCTTC
TRBJ2-3 | TRBD2 | . | TRBV10-1 | CASSGGLAGTQYF | TGCGCCAGCAGTGGCGGACTAGCGGGGACGCAGTATTTT
TRBJ2-5 | TRBD2 | few | TRBV6-2/TRBV6-3 | CASSLLAEETQYF | TGTGCCAGCAGTCTCCTAGCGGAAGAGACCCAGTACTTC
TRBJ1-2 | TRBD1 | . | TRBV3-1 | CASTKGGTGRLWGYGYTF | TGTGCCAGCACCAAAGGCGGGACAGGGAGGTTGTGGGGCTATGGCTACACCTTC
TRBJ1-2 | . | . | TRBV6-1 | CASSLTGQNYGYTF | TGTGCCAGCAGCTTGACAGGTCAAAACTATGGCTACACCTTC
TRBJ2-3 | . | . | TRBV30 | CAWSFRTTDTQYF | TGTGCCTGGAGTTTCCGGACCACAGATACGCAGTATTTT
TRBJ2-1 | TRBD1 | . | TRBV27 | CASSPGQRLGYEQFF | TGTGCCAGCAGTCCGGGACAGAGGCTTGGGTATGAGCAGTTCTTC